The 23 T cell receptor beta chains below all came from one sample that was sequenced in a study of response to subunit inactivated influenza vaccine. TCRdb reanalysed the RT-PCR reads using MiXCR and keeps one entry per CDR3 protein. Of 650,000 to 850,000 distinct CDR3 sequences listed, roughly 14% were seen once; the top ten hold around 7.3%. This specimen consisted of PBMCs from blood, obtained roughly 15 days before vaccination. The source is a man aged 45 to 65 who received an inactivated influenza vaccine.

The table lists this clonotype with many counts. The chain combines TRBV5-5 with TRBJ1-1, with 7 bases identical to TRBD1. The CDR3 length is 14 residues. V trimming: 3 bases; J trimming: 0 bases; junction bases outside the gene matches: 2. Germline values: CDR1 SGHKS, CDR2 YYEKEE (reference sequence). CDR3 loop: CASSWGQMNTEAFF. The CDR3, as DNA: TGTGCCAGCAGCTGGGGACAGATGAACACTGAAGCTTTCTTT.

This clonotype has more than one count but fewer than ten. V gene TRBV4-1 combines with J gene TRBJ2-3; possible D gene TRBD2, 6 bases. Trimming pared 4 bases from V and 1 base from J, leaving 18 bases between. The CDR3 is made up of 17 amino acids. Per germline, CDR1 MGHRA and CDR2 YSYEKL. CDR3 loop: CASSLNWRERRTDTQYF. CDR3 in DNA: TGCGCCAGCAGCCTCAACTGGAGGGAGCGGCGCACAGATACGCAGTATTTT.

This chain joins TRBV9 and TRBJ2-5; tentatively, D is TRBD1 (5 bases). Germline V gene data show CDR1 as SGDLS and CDR2 as YYNGEE. Trimming removed 4 bases from V and 4 bases from J, with 17 bases in between. The CDR3 spans 15 residues. Here the CDR3 DNA reads TGTGCCAGCAGCCCAGACGGTGGGGCTGGAGAGACCCAGTACTTC. It codes for CASSPDGGAGETQYF.

The CDR3 loop is CASSSGTASWDTQYF. The CDR3 DNA reads TGCGCCAGCAGCTCCGGGACAGCGTCTTGGGATACGCAGTATTTT. The rearrangement uses TRBV5-1 and TRBJ2-3; 7 positions match TRBD1. The CDR3 covers 15 residues. Trimming removed 3 bases from V and 6 bases from J; junction bases left unmatched: 10. In germline, CDR1 is SGHRS, CDR2 YFSETQ.

The J gene is TRBJ1-1, the V gene TRBV28, with D perhaps TRBD1 (5 bases). Per germline, CDR1 MDHEN and CDR2 SYDVKM. The CDR3 is 14 amino acids. The ends were cut back, 2 bases at V and 4 bases at J, with 11 bases in the middle. CDR3 amino acids: CASSLQGGGTEAFF. In DNA, the CDR3 is TGTGCCAGCAGTTTACAGGGCGGGGGCACTGAAGCTTTCTTT.

This clonotype was found many times. This chain connects TRBV7-2 to TRBJ2-7; D may be TRBD1 (7 bases). This CDR3 comprises 15 residues. The V gene's germline CDR1 is SGHTA and CDR2 FQGNSA. V was clipped by 6 bases and J by 2 bases, with 17 bases between them. CDR3 in amino acids: CASSQQGTPPYEQYF. CDR3 coding DNA: TGTGCCAGCAGTCAACAGGGGACTCCTCCCTACGAGCAGTACTTC.

This clonotype was counted at least ten times. The chain uses TRBV18 and TRBJ2-6; no clear D. V was clipped by 3 bases and J by 0 bases, with 12 bases between them. The germline gives CDR1 KGHSH, CDR2 LQKENI. This CDR3 comprises 17 residues. The CDR3 reads CASSPGRRYSGANVLTF. CDR3 DNA: TGTGCCAGCTCACCGGGTCGAAGGTACTCTGGGGCCAACGTCCTGACTTTC.

This chain connects TRBV5-1 to TRBJ2-7, with TRBD2 matching 8 bases. CDR3 length: 16 amino acids. V was pared by 4 bases and J by 7 bases, with 16 bases of the junction left unmatched. Germline CDR1 SGHRS, CDR2 YFSETQ. CDR3 protein: CASSLGTSGASSEQYF. The DNA of the CDR3 is TGCGCCAGCAGCCTGGGTACTAGCGGAGCGTCAAGTGAGCAGTACTTC.

V is TRBV12-3 or TRBV12-4 and J is TRBJ1-2; D not resolved. The ends were cut back, 3 bases at V and 4 bases at J, with 12 bases in the middle. This CDR3 spans 14 amino acids. The CDR3 sequence: CASSFRTSLYGYTF. CDR3 nucleotide sequence: TGTGCCAGCAGTTTTCGGACCTCCCTCTATGGCTACACCTTC.

This clonotype has at least ten counts. The J gene is TRBJ2-1, the V gene TRBV28; 8 bases line up with TRBD1. Germline V gene lookup returns CDR1 MDHEN and CDR2 SYDVKM. The V segment lost 6 bases and the J segment 2 bases; nucleotides outside the gene matches: 3. CDR3 length: 14 amino acids. CDR3 sequence: CASSKQGAYNEQFF. For the CDR3, the DNA is TGTGCCAGCAGCAAACAGGGGGCCTACAATGAGCAGTTCTTC. The full variable domain, rest sourced from reference TRBV28 and TRBJ2-1, is DVKVTQSSRYLVKRTGEKVFLECVQDMDHENMFWYRQDPGLGLRLIYFSYDVKMKEKGDIPEGYSVSREKKERFSLILESASTNQTSMYLCASSKQGAYNEQFFGPGTRLTVL.

J is TRBJ2-2 and V is TRBV27; TRBD2 agrees at 8 bases. The germline V gene has CDR1 MNHEY and CDR2 SMNVEV (reference sequence). J was trimmed by 4 bases and V by 2 bases; bases with no gene match: 3. This CDR3 contains 15 residues. The CDR3 protein is CASSLGRGGTGELFF. DNA for the CDR3: TGTGCCAGCAGTTTAGGACGGGGGGGCACCGGGGAGCTGTTTTTT.

This clonotype was counted between two and nine times. The genes are TRBV27 and TRBJ1-4; D is possibly TRBD1 (6 bases). V dropped 4 bases and J dropped 7 bases, with 16 bases sitting between them. CDR1 is MNHEY and CDR2 is SMNVEV in the germline V gene (reference sequence). The CDR3 length is 15 residues. The CDR3 region has the DNA TGTGCCAGCAGTTCTTACAGGGTCAAGGGTGAAAAACTGTTTTTT. Its protein is CASSSYRVKGEKLFF.

There are a few counts of this clonotype. The rearrangement joins TRBV6-5 to TRBJ2-7; D tentatively reads TRBD1 or TRBD2 (5 bases each). The CDR3 runs 15 residues. Between the trimmed V and J ends, which lost 2 bases and 1 base, there was a span of 12 bases. The germline V gene encodes CDR1 MNHEY and CDR2 SVGAGI. Written as DNA, the CDR3 is TGTGCCAGCAGTTACGGATTGGGGGTTTCCTACGAGCAGTACTTC. Its protein is CASSYGLGVSYEQYF.

This clonotype has at least ten counts. The chain combines TRBV27 with TRBJ2-7, with D possibly TRBD1 on 6 matching bases. The CDR3 extends over 14 amino acids. V dropped 6 bases and J dropped 0 bases, with 12 bases sitting between them. CDR1 MNHEY and CDR2 SMNVEV come from the germline V gene (reference sequence). This CDR3 reads CASRVVDSSYEQYF. The CDR3 DNA reads as TGTGCCAGCAGGGTAGTGGACAGCTCCTACGAGCAGTACTTC.

The chain couples TRBV5-6 to TRBJ2-1, with TRBD1 as a possible D gene (5 bases). This CDR3 has 14 amino acids. The V gene's germline CDR1 is SGHDT and CDR2 YYEEEE. V was cut by 3 bases and J by 2 bases, with 9 bases left in between. CDR3 nucleotide sequence: TGTGCCAGCAGCTCTAAGGACACCTACAATGAGCAGTTCTTC. This codes for CASSSKDTYNEQFF. Full variable domain (outside the CDR3, taken from reference TRBV5-6 and TRBJ2-1): DAGVTQSPTHLIKTRGQQVTLRCSPKSGHDTVSWYQQALGQGPQFIFQYYEEEERQRGNFPDRFSGHQFPNYSSELNVNALLLGDSALYLCASSSKDTYNEQFFGPGTRLTVL.

The gene calls are TRBV11-2 and TRBJ2-2; possibly TRBD1 for D (6 bases). The CDR3 contains 17 residues. V lost 1 base and J lost 3, with 15 bases in between. The germline CDR1 and CDR2 sequences are SGHAT and FQNNGV. The CDR3 DNA follows: TGTGCCAGCAGCTTAGCACCAGATTCAGGGGACACCGGGGAGCTGTTTTTT. Its protein is CASSLAPDSGDTGELFF.

The V gene is TRBV20-1, the J gene TRBJ2-3; 11 bases map to TRBD2. CDR1 and CDR2 (germline): DFQATT, SNEGSKA (reference sequence). Germline trimming cut 4 bases from V and 2 bases from J; bases unmatched to any gene: 11. The CDR3 loop spans 17 amino acids. Written as DNA, the CDR3 is TGCAGTGCTACCCCGTTCGTAGCGGGAGGGGTCACAGATACGCAGTATTTT. Its translation is CSATPFVAGGVTDTQYF.

This chain links TRBV20-1 with TRBJ2-7; D might be TRBD2 (6 bases). The CDR3 runs 14 residues. Germline V gene data show CDR1 as DFQATT and CDR2 as SNEGSKA (reference sequence). V lost 7 bases to trimming and J lost 0 bases, with 16 bases between them. The CDR3 region is CSVGVGGFSYEQYF. The CDR3 DNA reads as TGCAGTGTGGGGGTGGGGGGATTCTCCTACGAGCAGTACTTC.

V and J are TRBV28 and TRBJ2-1; tentatively, D is TRBD2 (6 bases). Trimming left V 6 bases short and J 5 bases short, with 17 bases between. From germline, CDR1 is MDHEN and CDR2 SYDVKM. The CDR3 sequence is 15 residues long. The CDR3 nucleotides are TGTGCCAGCAGCTCTACTAGCAGGGCAAACAATGAGCAGTTCTTC. This codes for CASSSTSRANNEQFF. The full variable domain, rest sourced from reference TRBV28 and TRBJ2-1, is DVKVTQSSRYLVKRTGEKVFLECVQDMDHENMFWYRQDPGLGLRLIYFSYDVKMKEKGDIPEGYSVSREKKERFSLILESASTNQTSMYLCASSSTSRANNEQFFGPGTRLTVL.

The sample holds many counts of this clonotype. The gene calls are TRBV5-1 and TRBJ1-1, with unresolved D. Deletions cut 4 bases from V and 8 bases from J, with 18 bases between. In germline, CDR1 is SGHRS, CDR2 YFSETQ. CDR3 size: 14 residues. The CDR3 sequence: CASSPLGESTEAFF. CDR3 coding DNA: TGCGCCAGCAGCCCCCTGGGCGAGAGTACAGAAGCTTTCTTT.

This clonotype was detected many times. V usage is TRBV29-1 and J usage is TRBJ2-3; either TRBD1 or TRBD2 may fit D (5 bases each). From germline, CDR1 is SQVTM and CDR2 ANQGSEA. V was pared by 5 bases and J by 4 bases, with 22 bases between. The CDR3 has 16 amino acids. The CDR3 loop reads CSVLAGWGFSSDTQYF. CDR3 nucleotide sequence: TGCAGCGTTCTGGCGGGCTGGGGGTTCTCGTCAGATACGCAGTATTTT.

The V and J genes are TRBV12-3 or TRBV12-4 and TRBJ1-2, with TRBD1 matching over 7 bases. V lost 5 bases, J lost 4 bases, and 4 bases stayed unmatched. The CDR3 loop spans 13 amino acids. This chain's CDR3 is CASSPEGAYGYTF. CDR3 bases: TGTGCCAGCAGTCCCGAGGGGGCCTATGGCTACACCTTC.

The table lists this clonotype with a few counts. The rearrangement joins TRBV9 to TRBJ1-1; D is ambiguous. V shed 4 bases and J shed 0 bases, with 10 bases lying between them. Germline V lookup: CDR1 SGDLS, CDR2 YYNGEE. CDR3 length: 14 residues. The CDR3 bases are TGTGCCAGCAGCCCGAAGGCAATGAACACTGAAGCTTTCTTT. Its protein product is CASSPKAMNTEAFF. The full variable domain, rest sourced from reference TRBV9 and TRBJ1-1, is DSGVTQTPKHLITATGQRVTLRCSPRSGDLSVYWYQQSLDQGLQFLIQYYNGEERAKGNILERFSAQQFPDLHSELNLSSLELGDSALYFCASSPKAMNTEAFFGQGTRLTVV.